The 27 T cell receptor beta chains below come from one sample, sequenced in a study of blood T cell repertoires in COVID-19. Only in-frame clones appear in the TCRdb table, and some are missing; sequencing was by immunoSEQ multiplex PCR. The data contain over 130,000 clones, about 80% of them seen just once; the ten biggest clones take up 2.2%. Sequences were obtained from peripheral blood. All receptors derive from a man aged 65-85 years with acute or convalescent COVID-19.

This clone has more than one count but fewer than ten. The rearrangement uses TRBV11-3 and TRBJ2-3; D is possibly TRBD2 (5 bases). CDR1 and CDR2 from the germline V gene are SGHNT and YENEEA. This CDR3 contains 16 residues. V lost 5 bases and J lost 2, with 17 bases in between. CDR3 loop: CASSATSYVDTDTQYF. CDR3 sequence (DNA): TGTGCCAGCAGCGCTACTAGTTATGTCGACACAGATACGCAGTATTTT.

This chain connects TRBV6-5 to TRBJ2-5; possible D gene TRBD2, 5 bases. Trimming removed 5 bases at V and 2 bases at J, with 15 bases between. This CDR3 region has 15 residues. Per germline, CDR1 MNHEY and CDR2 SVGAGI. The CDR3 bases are TGTGCCAGCAGTCCCCTGACCCGGGAACAAGAGACCCAGTACTTC. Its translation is CASSPLTREQETQYF.

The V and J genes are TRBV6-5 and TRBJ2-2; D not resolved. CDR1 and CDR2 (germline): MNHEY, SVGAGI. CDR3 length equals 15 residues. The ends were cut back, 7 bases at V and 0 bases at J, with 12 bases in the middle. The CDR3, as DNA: TGTGCCAGCACCCCCGTACCAGCGAACACCGGGGAGCTGTTTTTT. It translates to CASTPVPANTGELFF.

DNA for the CDR3: TGCGCCAGCAGCTTGGGTAGAGGCAGCGCGAACACCGGGGAGCTGTTTTTT. Protein: CASSLGRGSANTGELFF. V is TRBV5-1 and J is TRBJ2-2; D gene uncertain. Trimming pared 0 bases from V and 0 bases from J, leaving 12 bases between. The germline gives CDR1 SGHRS, CDR2 YFSETQ. The CDR3 spans 17 residues.

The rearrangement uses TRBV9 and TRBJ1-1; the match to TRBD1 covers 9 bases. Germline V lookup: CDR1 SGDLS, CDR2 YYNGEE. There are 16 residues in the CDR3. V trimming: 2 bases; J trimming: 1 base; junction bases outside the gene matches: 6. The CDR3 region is CASSVGTGRGNTEAFF. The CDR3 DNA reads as TGTGCCAGCAGCGTCGGGACAGGGCGGGGGAACACTGAAGCTTTCTTT.

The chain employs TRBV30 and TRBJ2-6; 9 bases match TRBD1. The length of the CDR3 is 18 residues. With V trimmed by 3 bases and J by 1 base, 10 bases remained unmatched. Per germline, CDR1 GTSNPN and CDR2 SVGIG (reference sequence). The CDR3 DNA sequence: TGTGCCTGGAGCTGGCGGGACAGGGAATTTTCTGGGGCCAACGTCCTGACTTTC. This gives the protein CAWSWRDREFSGANVLTF.

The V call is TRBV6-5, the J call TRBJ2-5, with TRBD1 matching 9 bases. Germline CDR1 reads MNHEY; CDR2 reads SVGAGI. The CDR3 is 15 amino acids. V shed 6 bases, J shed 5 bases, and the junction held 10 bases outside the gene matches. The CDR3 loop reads CASSRDRVRAETQYF. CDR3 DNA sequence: TGTGCCAGCAGCAGGGACAGGGTCAGGGCGGAGACCCAGTACTTC.

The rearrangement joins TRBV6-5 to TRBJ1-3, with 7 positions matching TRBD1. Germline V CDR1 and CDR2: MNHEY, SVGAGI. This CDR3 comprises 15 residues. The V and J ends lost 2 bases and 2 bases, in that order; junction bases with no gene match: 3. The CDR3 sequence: CASSYPGQAGNTIYF. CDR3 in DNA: TGTGCCAGCAGTTACCCAGGACAGGCTGGAAACACCATATATTTT.

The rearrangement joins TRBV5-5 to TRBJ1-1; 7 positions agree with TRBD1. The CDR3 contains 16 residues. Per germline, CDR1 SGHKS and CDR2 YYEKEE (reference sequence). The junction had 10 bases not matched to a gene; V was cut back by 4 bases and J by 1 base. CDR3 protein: CASSPTTGVANTEAFF. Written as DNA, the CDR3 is TGTGCCAGCAGCCCCACCACAGGGGTGGCGAACACTGAAGCTTTCTTT.

The CDR3 DNA is TGTGCCAGCCGAGCGGGGGGTCTACCTGGGGCCAACGTCCTGACTTTC. This translates into CASRAGGLPGANVLTF. The rearrangement joins TRBV7-9 to TRBJ2-6; TRBD2 matches 9 bases. The CDR3 has 16 amino acids. V gave up 8 bases and J gave up 2 bases; unmatched junction bases: 7. From germline, CDR1 is SEHNR and CDR2 FQNEAQ (reference sequence). Supplemented by reference TRBV7-9 and TRBJ2-6, the full variable domain reads DTGVSQNPRHKITKRGQNVTFRCDPISEHNRLYWYRQTLGQGPEFLTYFQNEAQLEKSRLLSDRFSAERPKGSFSTLEIQRTEQGDSAMYLCASRAGGLPGANVLTFGAGSRLTVL.

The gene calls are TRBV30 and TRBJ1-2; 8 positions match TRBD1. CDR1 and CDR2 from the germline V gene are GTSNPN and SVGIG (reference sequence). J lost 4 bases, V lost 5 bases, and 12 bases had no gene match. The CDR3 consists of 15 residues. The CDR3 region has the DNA TGTGCCTGGGGACGACAGGGGCACATTGGCTATGGCTACACCTTC. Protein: CAWGRQGHIGYGYTF.

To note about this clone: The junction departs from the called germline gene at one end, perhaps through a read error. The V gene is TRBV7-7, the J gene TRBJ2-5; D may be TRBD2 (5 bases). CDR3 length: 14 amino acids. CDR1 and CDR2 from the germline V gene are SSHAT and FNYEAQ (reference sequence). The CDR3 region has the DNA TGTGCTAGCAGCTTAGTGGAGCGAGGGGAGACCCAGTACTTC. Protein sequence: CASSLVERGETQYF.

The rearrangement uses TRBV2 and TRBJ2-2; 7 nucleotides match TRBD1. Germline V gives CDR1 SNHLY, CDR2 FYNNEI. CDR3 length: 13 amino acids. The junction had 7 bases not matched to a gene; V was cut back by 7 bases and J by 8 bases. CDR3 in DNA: TGTGCCAGCACTCTACAGGGGCGGGGGGAGCTGTTTTTT. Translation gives CASTLQGRGELFF. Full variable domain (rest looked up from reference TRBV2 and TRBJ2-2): EPEVTQTPSHQVTQMGQEVILRCVPISNHLYFYWYRQILGQKVEFLVSFYNNEISEKSEIFDDQFSVERPDGSNFTLKIRSTKLEDSAMYFCASTLQGRGELFFGEGSRLTVL.

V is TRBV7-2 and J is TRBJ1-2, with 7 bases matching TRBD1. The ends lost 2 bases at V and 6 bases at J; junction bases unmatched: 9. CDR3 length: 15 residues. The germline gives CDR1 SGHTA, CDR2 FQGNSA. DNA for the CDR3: TGTGCCAGCAGCTTAAACGAGGGGGCAGGGAATGGCTACACCTTC. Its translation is CASSLNEGAGNGYTF.

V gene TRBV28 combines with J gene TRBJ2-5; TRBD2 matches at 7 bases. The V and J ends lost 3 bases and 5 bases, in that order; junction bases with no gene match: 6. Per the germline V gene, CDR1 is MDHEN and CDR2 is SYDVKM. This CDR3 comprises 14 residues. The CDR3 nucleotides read TGTGCCAGCAGTTTTCTGCGGGGGTCGGAGACCCAGTACTTC. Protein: CASSFLRGSETQYF.

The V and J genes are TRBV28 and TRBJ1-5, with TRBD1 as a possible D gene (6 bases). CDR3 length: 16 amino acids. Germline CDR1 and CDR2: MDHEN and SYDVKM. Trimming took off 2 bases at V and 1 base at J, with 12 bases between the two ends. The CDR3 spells CASSLKTGLSNQPQHF. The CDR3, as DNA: TGTGCCAGCAGTTTAAAAACAGGGCTGAGCAATCAGCCCCAGCATTTT.

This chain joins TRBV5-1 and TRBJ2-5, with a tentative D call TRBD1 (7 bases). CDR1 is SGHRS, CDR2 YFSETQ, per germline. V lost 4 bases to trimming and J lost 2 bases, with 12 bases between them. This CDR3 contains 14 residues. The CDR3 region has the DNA TGCGCCAGCAGCCCGGAGGGACAGCAAGAGACCCAGTACTTC. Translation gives CASSPEGQQETQYF.

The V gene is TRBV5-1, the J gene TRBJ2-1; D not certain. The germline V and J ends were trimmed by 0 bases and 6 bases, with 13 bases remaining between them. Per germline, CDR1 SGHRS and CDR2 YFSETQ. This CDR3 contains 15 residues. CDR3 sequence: CASSLGSSLLNEQFF. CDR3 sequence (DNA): TGCGCCAGCAGCTTGGGGTCCTCCTTACTCAATGAGCAGTTCTTC. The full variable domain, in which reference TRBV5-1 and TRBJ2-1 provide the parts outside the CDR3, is KAGVTQTPRYLIKTRGQQVTLSCSPISGHRSVSWYQQTPGQGLQFLFEYFSETQRNKGNFPGRFSGRQFSNSRSEMNVSTLELGDSALYLCASSLGSSLLNEQFFGPGTRLTVL.

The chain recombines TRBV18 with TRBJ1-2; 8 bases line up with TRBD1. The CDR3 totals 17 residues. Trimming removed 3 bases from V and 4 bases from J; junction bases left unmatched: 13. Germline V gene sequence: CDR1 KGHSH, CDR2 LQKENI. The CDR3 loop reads CASSPGAGGDPPYGYTF. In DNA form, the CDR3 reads TGTGCCAGCTCACCCGGCGCAGGGGGCGATCCCCCCTATGGCTACACCTTC. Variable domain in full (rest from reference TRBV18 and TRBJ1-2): NAGVMQNPRHLVRRRGQEARLRCSPMKGHSHVYWYRQLPEEGLKFMVYLQKENIIDESGMPKERFSAEFPKEGPSILRIQQVVRGDSAAYFCASSPGAGGDPPYGYTFGSGTRLTVV.

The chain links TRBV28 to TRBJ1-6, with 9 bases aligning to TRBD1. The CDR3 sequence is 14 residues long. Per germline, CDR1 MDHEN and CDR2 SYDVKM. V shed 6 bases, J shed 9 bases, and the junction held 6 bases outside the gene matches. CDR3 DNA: TGTGCCAGCAGATCCACAGGGGGCGGTTCACCCCTCCACTTT. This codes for CASRSTGGGSPLHF.

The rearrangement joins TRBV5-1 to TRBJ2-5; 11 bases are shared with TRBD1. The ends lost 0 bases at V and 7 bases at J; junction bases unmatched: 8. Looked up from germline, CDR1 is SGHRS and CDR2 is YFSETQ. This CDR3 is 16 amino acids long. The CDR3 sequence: CASSLGGTGGLGTQYF. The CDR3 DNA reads TGCGCCAGCAGCTTGGGAGGGACAGGGGGTCTCGGGACCCAGTACTTC.

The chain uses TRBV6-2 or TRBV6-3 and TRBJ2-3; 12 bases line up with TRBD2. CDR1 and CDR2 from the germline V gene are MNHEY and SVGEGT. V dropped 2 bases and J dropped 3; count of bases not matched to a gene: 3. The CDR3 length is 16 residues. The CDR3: CASSYPSGRATDTQYF. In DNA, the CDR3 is TGTGCCAGCAGTTACCCTAGCGGGAGGGCGACAGATACGCAGTATTTT.

CDR3 amino acids: CASSPPGGNEQYF. Written as DNA, the CDR3 is TGTGCCAGCTCACCACCTGGGGGGAACGAGCAGTACTTC. The J gene is TRBJ2-7, the V gene TRBV18; the D gene is possibly TRBD2 (6 bases). V lost 0 bases and J lost 5, with 8 bases in between. From germline, CDR1 is KGHSH and CDR2 LQKENI. This CDR3 comprises 13 residues.

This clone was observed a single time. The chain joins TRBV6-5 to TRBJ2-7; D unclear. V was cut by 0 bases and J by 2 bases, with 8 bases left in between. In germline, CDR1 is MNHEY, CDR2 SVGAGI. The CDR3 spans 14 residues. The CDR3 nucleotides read TGTGCCAGCAGTTACTCTCACGGTACCTACGAGCAGTACTTC. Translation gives CASSYSHGTYEQYF.

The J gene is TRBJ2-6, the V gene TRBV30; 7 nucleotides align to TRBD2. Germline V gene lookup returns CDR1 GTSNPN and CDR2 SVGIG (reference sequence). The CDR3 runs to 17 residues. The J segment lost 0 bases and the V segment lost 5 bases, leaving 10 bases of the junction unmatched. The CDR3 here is CAWVPGRVYSGANVLTF. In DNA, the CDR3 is TGTGCCTGGGTTCCAGGGAGGGTGTACTCTGGGGCCAACGTCCTGACTTTC.

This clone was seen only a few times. The CDR3 DNA reads as TGTGCCACCACAACGGCGGGGACCCGAAGCTCCTACAATGAGCAGTTCTTC. It specifies CATTTAGTRSSYNEQFF. The chain has TRBV28 and TRBJ2-1, with a tentative D call TRBD2 (6 bases). The germline V gene encodes CDR1 MDHEN and CDR2 SYDVKM. The CDR3 contains 17 residues. V was shortened by 10 bases and J by 0 bases, with 22 bases between the two germline ends.

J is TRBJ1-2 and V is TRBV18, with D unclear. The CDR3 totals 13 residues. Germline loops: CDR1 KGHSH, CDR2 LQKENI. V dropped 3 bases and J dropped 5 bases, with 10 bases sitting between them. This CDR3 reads CASSPDTQYGYTF. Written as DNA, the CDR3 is TGTGCCAGCTCACCTGACACCCAGTATGGCTACACCTTC.